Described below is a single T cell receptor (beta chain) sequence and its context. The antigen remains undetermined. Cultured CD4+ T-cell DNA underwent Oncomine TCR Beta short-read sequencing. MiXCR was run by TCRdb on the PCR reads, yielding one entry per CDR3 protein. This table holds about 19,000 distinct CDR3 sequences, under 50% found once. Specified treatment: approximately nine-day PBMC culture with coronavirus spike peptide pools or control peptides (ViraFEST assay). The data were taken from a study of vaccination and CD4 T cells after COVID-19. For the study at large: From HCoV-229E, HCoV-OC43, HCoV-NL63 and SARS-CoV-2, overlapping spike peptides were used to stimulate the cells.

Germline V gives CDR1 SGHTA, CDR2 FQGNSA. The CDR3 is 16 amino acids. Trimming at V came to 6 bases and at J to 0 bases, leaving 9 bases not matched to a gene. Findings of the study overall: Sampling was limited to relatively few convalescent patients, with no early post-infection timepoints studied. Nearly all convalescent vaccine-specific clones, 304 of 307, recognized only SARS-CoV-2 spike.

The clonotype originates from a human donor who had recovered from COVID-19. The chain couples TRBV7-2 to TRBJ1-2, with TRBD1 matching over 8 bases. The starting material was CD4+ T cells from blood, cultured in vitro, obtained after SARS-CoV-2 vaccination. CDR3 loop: CASRGWTGSTNYGYTF. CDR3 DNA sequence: TGTGCCAGCAGAGGATGGACAGGGTCAACTAACTATGGCTACACCTTC. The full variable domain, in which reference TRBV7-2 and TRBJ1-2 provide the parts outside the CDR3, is GAGVSQSPSNKVTEKGKDVELRCDPISGHTALYWYRQSLGQGLEFLIYFQGNSAPDKSGLPSDRFSAERTGGSVSTLTIQRTQQEDSAVYLCASRGWTGSTNYGYTFGSGTRLTVV.